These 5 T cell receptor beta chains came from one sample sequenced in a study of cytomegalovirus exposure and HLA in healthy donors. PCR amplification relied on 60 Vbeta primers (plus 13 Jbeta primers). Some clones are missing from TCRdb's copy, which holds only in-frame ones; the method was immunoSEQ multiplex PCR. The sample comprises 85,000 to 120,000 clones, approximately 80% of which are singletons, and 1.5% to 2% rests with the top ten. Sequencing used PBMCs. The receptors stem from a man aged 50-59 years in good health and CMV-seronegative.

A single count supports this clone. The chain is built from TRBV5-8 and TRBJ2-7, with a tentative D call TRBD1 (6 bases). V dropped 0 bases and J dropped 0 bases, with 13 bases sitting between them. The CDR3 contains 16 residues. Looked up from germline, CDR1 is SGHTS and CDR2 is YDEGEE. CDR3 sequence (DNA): TGTGCCAGCAGCTTGGCGAGGGGGAGAGACTCCTACGAGCAGTACTTC. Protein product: CASSLARGRDSYEQYF.

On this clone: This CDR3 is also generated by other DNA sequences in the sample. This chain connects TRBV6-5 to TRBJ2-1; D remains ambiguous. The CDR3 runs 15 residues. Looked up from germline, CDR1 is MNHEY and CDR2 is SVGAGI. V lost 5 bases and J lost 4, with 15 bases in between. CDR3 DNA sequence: TGTGCCAGCAGTCCTGGCAGACGACAATACAATGAGCAGTTCTTC. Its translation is CASSPGRRQYNEQFF.

In nucleotides, the CDR3 is TGTGCCAGCAGCTTGGCCAGGGGGCAGGGCCTCCCGGGCTACACCTTC. Its translation is CASSLARGQGLPGYTF. V and J are TRBV5-8 and TRBJ1-2, with 8 bases that match TRBD1. The germline V gene encodes CDR1 SGHTS and CDR2 YDEGEE. The J segment lost 8 bases and the V segment lost 0 bases, leaving 12 bases of the junction unmatched. The CDR3 consists of 16 residues.

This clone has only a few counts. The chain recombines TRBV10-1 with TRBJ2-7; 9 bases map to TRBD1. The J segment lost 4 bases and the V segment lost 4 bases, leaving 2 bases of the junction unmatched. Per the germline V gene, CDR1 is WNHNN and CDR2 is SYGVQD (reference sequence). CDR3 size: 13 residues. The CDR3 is CASSATGGYEQYF. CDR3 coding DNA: TGCGCCAGCAGTGCGACAGGGGGGTACGAGCAGTACTTC.

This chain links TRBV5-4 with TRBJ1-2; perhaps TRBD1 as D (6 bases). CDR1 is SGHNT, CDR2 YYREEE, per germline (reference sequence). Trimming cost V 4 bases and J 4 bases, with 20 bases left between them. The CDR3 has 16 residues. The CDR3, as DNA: TGTGCCAGCAGCCCGGAGACAGGAGAACACCTCTATGGCTACACCTTC. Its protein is CASSPETGEHLYGYTF.